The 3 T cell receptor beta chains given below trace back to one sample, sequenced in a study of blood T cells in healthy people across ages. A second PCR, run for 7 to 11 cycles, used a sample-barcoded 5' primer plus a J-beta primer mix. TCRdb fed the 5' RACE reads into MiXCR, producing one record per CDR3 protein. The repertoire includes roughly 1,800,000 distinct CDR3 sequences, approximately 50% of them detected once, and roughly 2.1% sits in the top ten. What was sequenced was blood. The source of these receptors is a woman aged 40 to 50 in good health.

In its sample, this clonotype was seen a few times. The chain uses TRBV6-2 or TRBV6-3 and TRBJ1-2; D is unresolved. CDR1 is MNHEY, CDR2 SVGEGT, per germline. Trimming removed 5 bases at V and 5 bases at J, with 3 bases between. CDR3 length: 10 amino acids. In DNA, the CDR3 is TGTGCCAGCAGTAGATATGGCTACACCTTC. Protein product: CASSRYGYTF.

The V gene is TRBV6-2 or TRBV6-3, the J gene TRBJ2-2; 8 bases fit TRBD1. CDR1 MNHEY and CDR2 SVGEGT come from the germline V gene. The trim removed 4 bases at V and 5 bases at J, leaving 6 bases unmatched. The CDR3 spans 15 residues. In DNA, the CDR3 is TGTGCCAGCAGTTCCGGGACAGGAGTGACCGGGGAGCTGTTTTTT. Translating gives CASSSGTGVTGELFF.

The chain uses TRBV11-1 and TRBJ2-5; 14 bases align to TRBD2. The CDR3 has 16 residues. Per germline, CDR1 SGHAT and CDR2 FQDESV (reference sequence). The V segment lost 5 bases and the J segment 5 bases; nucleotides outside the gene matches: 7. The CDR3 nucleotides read TGTGCCAGCAGCCTAAGGACTAGCGGGGGGTACGAGACCCAGTACTTC. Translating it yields CASSLRTSGGYETQYF.